This T cell receptor (beta chain) was retrieved from a study of blood T cells in healthy people across ages. Overall study context: About one barcoded beta molecule per two T cells was the capture yield of template switching.

Then a second PCR, running roughly 7 to 11 cycles, was carried out with a sample-barcoded 5' primer and a J-beta primer mix. One entry per CDR3 protein results from TCRdb running MiXCR on the 5' RACE reads. The table lists about 1 million distinct CDR3 sequences, 40% to 55% of them singletons, with approximately 20% in the top ten. There are 14 residues in the CDR3. From germline, CDR1 is SNHLY and CDR2 FYNNEI. The V segment lost 6 bases and the J segment 3 bases; nucleotides outside the gene matches: 4. This chain connects TRBV2 to TRBJ2-4, with TRBD2 identical over 8 bases. The sequencing input was blood. This TCR was sampled from a woman aged 60-75 years in good health. The chain's CDR3 is CASSLTSGKNIQYF. In DNA, the CDR3 is TGTGCCAGCAGCCTAACTAGCGGCAAAAACATTCAGTACTTC.